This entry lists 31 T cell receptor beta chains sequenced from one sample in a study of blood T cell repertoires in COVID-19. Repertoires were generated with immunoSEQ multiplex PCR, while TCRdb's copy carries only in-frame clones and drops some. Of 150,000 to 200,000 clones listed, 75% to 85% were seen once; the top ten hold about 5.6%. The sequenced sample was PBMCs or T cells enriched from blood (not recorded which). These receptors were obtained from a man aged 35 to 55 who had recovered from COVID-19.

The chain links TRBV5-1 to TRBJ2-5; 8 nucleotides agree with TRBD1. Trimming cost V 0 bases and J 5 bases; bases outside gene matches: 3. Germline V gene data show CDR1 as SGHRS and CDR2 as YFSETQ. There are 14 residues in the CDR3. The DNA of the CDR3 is TGCGCCAGCAGCTTGGGGGACAGGCGCGAGACCCAGTACTTC. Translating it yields CASSLGDRRETQYF.

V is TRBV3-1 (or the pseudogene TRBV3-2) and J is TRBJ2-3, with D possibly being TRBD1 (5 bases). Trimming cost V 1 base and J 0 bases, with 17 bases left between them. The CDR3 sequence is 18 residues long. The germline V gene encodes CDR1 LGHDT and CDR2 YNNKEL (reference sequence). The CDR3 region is CASSQVSPDSSSTDTQYF. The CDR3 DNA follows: TGTGCCAGCAGCCAAGTGTCCCCCGACAGTTCTAGCACAGATACGCAGTATTTT.

CDR3 sequence (DNA): TGTGCCAGCAGACAGGGACAGACCTACGAGCAGTACGTC. It translates to CASRQGQTYEQYV. The V gene is TRBV5-8, the J gene TRBJ2-7; TRBD1 aligns across 7 bases. The CDR3 contains 13 residues. The junction had 4 bases not matched to a gene; V was cut back by 5 bases and J by 2 bases. Per germline, CDR1 SGHTS and CDR2 YDEGEE.

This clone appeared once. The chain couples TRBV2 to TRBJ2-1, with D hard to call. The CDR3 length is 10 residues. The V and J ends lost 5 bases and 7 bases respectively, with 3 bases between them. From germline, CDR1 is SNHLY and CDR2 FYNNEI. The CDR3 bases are TGTGCCAGCAGTCAAAATGAGCAGTTCTTC. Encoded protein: CASSQNEQFF. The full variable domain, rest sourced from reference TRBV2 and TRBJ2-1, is EPEVTQTPSHQVTQMGQEVILRCVPISNHLYFYWYRQILGQKVEFLVSFYNNEISEKSEIFDDQFSVERPDGSNFTLKIRSTKLEDSAMYFCASSQNEQFFGPGTRLTVL.

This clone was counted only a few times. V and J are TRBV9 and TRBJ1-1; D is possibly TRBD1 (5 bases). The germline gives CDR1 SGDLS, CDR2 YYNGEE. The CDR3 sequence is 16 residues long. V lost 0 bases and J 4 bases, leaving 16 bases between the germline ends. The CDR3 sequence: CASSVGGMGHPTEAFF. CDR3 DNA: TGTGCCAGCAGCGTAGGGGGAATGGGGCACCCCACTGAAGCTTTCTTT.

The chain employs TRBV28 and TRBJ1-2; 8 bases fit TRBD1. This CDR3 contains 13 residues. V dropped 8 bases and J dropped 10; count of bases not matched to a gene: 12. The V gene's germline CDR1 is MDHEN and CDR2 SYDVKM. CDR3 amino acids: CASAGQGSGDYTF. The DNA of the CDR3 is TGTGCCAGCGCCGGACAGGGATCCGGGGACTACACCTTC.

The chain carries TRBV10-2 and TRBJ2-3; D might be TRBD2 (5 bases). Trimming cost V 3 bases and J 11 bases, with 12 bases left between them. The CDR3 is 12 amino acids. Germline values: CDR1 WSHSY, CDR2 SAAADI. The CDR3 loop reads CASSEWEFGQYF. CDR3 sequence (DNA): TGCGCCAGCAGTGAATGGGAGTTTGGGCAGTATTTT.

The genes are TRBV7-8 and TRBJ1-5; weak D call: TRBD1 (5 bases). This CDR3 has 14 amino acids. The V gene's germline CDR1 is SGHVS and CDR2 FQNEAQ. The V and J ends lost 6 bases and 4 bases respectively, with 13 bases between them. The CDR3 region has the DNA TGTGCCAGCAGTCAAATGGGGGGGAATCAGCCCCAGCATTTT. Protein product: CASSQMGGNQPQHF.

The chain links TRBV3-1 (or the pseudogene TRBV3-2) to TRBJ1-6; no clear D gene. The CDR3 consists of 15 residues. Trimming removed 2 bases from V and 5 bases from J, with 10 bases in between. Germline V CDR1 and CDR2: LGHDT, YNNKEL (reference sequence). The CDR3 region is CASSQTYTNNSPLHF. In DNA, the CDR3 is TGTGCCAGCAGCCAAACTTATACGAATAATTCACCCCTCCACTTT.

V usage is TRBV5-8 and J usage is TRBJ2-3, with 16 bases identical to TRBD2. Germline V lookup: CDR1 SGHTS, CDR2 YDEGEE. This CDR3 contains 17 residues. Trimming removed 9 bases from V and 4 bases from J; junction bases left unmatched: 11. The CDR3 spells CATPGTSGGGQSDTQYF. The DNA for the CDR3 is TGTGCCACCCCCGGGACTAGCGGGGGGGGGCAATCAGATACGCAGTATTTT.

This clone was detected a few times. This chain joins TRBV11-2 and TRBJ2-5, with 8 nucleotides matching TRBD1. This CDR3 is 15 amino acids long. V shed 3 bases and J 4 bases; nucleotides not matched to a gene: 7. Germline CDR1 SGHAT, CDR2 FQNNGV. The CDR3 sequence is CASSLQGALGETQYF. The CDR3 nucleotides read TGTGCCAGCAGCTTGCAGGGGGCATTGGGAGAGACCCAGTACTTC.

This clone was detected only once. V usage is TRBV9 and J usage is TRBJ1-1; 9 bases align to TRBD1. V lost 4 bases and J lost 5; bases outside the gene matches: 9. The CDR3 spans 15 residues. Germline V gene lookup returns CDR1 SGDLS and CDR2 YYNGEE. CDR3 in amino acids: CASSPTTGGATEAFF. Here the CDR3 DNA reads TGTGCCAGCAGCCCAACGACAGGGGGAGCAACTGAAGCTTTCTTT.

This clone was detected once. The CDR3 loop is CASSWFRSGIGADTQYF. CDR3 in DNA: TGCGCCAGCAGCTGGTTCCGTAGCGGGATAGGAGCAGATACGCAGTATTTT. J is TRBJ2-3 and V is TRBV5-1; 8 bases fit TRBD2. Germline lookup yields CDR1 SGHRS and CDR2 YFSETQ. Trimming removed 3 bases from V and 4 bases from J; junction bases left unmatched: 13. This CDR3 comprises 17 residues.

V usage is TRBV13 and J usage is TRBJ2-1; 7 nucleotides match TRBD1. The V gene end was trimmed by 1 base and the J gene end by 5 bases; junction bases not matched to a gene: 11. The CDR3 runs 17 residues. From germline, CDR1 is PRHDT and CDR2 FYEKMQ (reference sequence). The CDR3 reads CASSLVGFGTADNEQFF. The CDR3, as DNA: TGTGCCAGCAGCTTAGTAGGGTTCGGGACAGCAGACAATGAGCAGTTCTTC.

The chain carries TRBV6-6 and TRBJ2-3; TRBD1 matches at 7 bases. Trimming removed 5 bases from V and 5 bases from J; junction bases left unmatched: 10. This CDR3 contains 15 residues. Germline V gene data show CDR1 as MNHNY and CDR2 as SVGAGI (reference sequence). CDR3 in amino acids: CASSTHTPGGDTQYF. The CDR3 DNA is TGTGCCAGCAGTACCCACACCCCAGGGGGAGATACGCAGTATTTT.

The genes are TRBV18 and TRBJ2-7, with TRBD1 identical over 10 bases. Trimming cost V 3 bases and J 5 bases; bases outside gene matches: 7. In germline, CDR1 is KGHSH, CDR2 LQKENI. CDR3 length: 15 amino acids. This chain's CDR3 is CASSPGTGADHEQYF. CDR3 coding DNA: TGTGCCAGCTCACCGGGGACAGGGGCCGACCACGAGCAGTACTTC.

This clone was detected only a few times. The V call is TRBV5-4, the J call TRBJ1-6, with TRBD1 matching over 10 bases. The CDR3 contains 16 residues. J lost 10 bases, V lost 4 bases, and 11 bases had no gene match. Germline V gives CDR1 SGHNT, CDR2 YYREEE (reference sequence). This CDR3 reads CASSEGPGQGKSPLHF. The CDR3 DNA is TGTGCCAGCAGCGAAGGACCGGGACAGGGGAAATCACCCCTCCACTTT.

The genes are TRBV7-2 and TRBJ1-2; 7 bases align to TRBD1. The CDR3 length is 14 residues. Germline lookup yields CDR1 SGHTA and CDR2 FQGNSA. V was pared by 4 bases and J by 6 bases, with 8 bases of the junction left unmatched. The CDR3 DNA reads TGTGCCAGCAGCTCTAGACAGGGAGTACATGGCTACACCTTC. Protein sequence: CASSSRQGVHGYTF.

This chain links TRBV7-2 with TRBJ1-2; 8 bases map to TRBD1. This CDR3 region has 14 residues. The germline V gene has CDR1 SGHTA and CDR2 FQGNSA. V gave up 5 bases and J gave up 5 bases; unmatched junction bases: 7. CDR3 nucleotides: TGTGCCAGCAGCGTCGACAGGGGCCCGTATGGCTACACCTTC. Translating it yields CASSVDRGPYGYTF.

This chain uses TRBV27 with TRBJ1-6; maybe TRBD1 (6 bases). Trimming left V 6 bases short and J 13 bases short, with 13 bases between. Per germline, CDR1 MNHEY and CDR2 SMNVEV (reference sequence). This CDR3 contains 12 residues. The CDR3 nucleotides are TGTGCCAGCAGGAAACAGGGATCGCCCCTCCACTTT. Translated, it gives CASRKQGSPLHF.

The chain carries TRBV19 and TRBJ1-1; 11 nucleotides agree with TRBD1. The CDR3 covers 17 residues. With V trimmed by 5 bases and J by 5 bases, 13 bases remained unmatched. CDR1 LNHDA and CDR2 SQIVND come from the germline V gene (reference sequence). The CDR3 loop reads CASSRGQGVTMVTEAFF. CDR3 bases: TGTGCCAGTAGTCGGGGACAGGGGGTGACTATGGTGACTGAAGCTTTCTTT. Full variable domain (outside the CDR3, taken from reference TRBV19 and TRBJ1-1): DGGITQSPKYLFRKEGQNVTLSCEQNLNHDAMYWYRQDPGQGLRLIYYSQIVNDFQKGDIAEGYSVSREKKESFPLTVTSAQKNPTAFYLCASSRGQGVTMVTEAFFGQGTRLTVV.

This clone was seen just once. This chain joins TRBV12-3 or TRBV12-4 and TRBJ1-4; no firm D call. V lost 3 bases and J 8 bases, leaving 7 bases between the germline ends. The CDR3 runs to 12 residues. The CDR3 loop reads CASSFSREKLFF. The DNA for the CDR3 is TGTGCCAGCAGTTTTTCGAGAGAAAAACTGTTTTTT.

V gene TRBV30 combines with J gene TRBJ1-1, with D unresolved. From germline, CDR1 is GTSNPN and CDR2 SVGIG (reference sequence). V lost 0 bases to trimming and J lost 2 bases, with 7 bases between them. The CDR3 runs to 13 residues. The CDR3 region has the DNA TGTGCCTGGAGTGTCATAGCTAACACTGAAGCTTTCTTT. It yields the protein CAWSVIANTEAFF.

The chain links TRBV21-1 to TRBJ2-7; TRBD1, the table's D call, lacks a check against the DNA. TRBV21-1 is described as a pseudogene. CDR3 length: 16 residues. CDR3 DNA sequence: TGTGCCAGCAGCAAGGGAAAAGGACAGGGCGCCTACGAGCAGTACGTC. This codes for CASSKGKGQGAYEQYV.

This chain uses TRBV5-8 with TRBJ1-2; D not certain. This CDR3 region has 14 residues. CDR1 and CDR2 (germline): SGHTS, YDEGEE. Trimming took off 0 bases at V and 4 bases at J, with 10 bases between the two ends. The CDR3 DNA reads TGTGCCAGCAGCTTGGAGAAGCTCCTCTATGGCTACACCTTC. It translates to CASSLEKLLYGYTF.

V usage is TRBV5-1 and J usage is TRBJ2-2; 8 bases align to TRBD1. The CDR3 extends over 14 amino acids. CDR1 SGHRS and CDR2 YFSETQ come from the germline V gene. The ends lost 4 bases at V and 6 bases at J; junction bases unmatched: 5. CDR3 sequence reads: CASSAGQGPGELFF. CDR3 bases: TGCGCCAGCAGCGCCGGACAGGGTCCCGGGGAGCTGTTTTTT.

CDR3 DNA: TGTGCCAGCAGTTACGGAGGACAGGGCTATGGCTACACCTTC. It is translated as CASSYGGQGYGYTF. The chain combines TRBV6-6 with TRBJ1-2; 8 bases map to TRBD1. CDR3 size: 14 residues. Trimming took 2 bases from V and 4 from J; bases not matched to a gene: 3. Germline CDR1 and CDR2: MNHNY and SVGAGI (reference sequence).

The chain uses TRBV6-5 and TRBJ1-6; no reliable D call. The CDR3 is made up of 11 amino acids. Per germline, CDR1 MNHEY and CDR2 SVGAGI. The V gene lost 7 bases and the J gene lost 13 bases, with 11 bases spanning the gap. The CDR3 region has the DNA TGTGCCAGCACTCCCGGGATCCCCCTCCACTTT. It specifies CASTPGIPLHF.

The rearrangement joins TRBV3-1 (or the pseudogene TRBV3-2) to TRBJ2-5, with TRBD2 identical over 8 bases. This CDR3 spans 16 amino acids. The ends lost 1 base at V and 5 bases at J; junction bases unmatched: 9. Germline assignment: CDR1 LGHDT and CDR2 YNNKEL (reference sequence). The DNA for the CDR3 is TGTGCCAGCAGCCAAGCTACTCGGGGGGGTTTGGAGACCCAGTACTTC. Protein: CASSQATRGGLETQYF.

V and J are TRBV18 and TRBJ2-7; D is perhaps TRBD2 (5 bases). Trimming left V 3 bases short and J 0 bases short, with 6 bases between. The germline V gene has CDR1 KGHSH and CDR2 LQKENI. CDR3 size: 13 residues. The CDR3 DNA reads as TGTGCCAGCTCACCCCGGGACTCCTACGAGCAGTACGTC. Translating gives CASSPRDSYEQYV.

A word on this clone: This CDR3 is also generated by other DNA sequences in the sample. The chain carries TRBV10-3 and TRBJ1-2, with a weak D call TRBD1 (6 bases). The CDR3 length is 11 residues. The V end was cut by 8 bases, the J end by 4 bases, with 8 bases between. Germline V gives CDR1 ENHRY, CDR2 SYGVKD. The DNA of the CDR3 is TGTGCCATCTCAGGGGTCTATGGCTACACCTTC. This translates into CAISGVYGYTF.